The sequence of this T cell receptor beta chain was determined in a study of T cell responses to AZD1222 COVID-19 vaccine (dated by TCRdb to the early 2020s). At the level of the whole study: TCR sequencing covered 230 to 250 trial participants: around 210 given two doses of AZD1222 and some 25 given two doses of MenACWY control vaccine. Enrollment into the trials was organized by age into subgroups of 18-55, 56-69 and 70-plus years, and those subgroups contained roughly 150, 30 and 60 TCR-sequenced participants, respectively. Results and caveats for the whole study, not just this receptor: Spike-specific TCR breadth and depth rose significantly after two AZD1222 doses compared with day 0 and with MenACWY recipients. Participants were mostly white British and included more females than males, and it was suggested by the authors that clonal diversity may have been underestimated. Reportedly, close to half of the unique spike-specific TCRs recognized epitopes lying outside the regions that are mutated in the B.1.351 and B.1.1.7 variants. Because no day 14 peak-response samples were available, repertoires were characterized only after the peak T cell response. CD4 TCRs associated with the vaccine covered the entire spike protein, and the dominant responses were in regions 160-218 and 743-854. In the small 56-69-year group, the increase in depth fell short of significance, most likely because of low power. Conclusions about previously exposed vaccinees are limited, since just 5 or 6 AZD1222 recipients were seropositive for SARS-CoV-2 at baseline.

The CDR3 regions of human TCRbeta chains were analyzed by immunosequencing. In the authors' own workflow: Repertoire TCRs were matched against a reference library of SARS-CoV-2-specific TCRs generated with the MIRA antigen-specificity platform. Breadth was defined as the fraction of unique TCRs that were SARS-CoV-2-associated, and depth was defined as the fraction of total T cells that were SARS-CoV-2-associated. Using the MIRA data, each spike-specific TCR was assigned both to the spike region to which the TCR was reactive and to a CD4 or CD8 class. Log10-transformed breadth and depth values were compared by one-way ANOVA with Sidak's multiple comparisons tests. In TCRdb, the immuneACCESS table is reduced to in-frame sequences with V and J assigned. These tables do not hold every clone; where another copy was compared, an unresolved V gene accounts for under half, and the others remain unexplained. The V and J calls and clone size are taken from that table; D and trimming were inferred from the DNA. This sample comprises roughly 150,000 clones, roughly 90% of them detected only once. The ten biggest clones cover approximately 1.6% of the sample.

Details on this clone: The specificity of this receptor is unknown. Base quality data are lacking; no much larger clone is found one base away.

Taken from cysteine to phenylalanine, the CDR3 has 17 residues. The retained sequence is limited to the CDR3, 51 bases, with the frame set at the first base. The V end loses 1 base and the J end loses 0 bases, and a stretch of 10 bases separates them. CDR1 and CDR2 (SEHNR, FQNEAQ) derive from the germline V gene (reference sequence). This specimen's time point label, per the study, means: about 28 days (+/-7) after the second vaccine dose. AZD1222 recipients whose second dose came at about 4 weeks and those whose second dose came at about 12 weeks were combined into one group, since spike-specific TCR depth and breadth did not differ between the two schedules. The vaccinee samples were drawn from two UK trials, COV001 and COV002, one of which was a single-blind randomized controlled phase 2/3 trial testing AZD1222 (ChAdOx1 nCoV-19) in healthy adults. For TCRbeta chain sequencing, PBMC samples from trial participants were taken at day 0 and at day 28 after the second dose.

This TCR was recovered from an adult who received the AZD1222 COVID-19 vaccine. The sample was peripheral blood, taken 28 days after the second AZD1222 dose. The V and J genes are TRBV7-9 and TRBJ2-6, with no confident D gene call. The CDR3 region has the sequence CASSLDTRNSGANVLTF. In nucleotide form, the sequence is TGTGCCAGCAGCTTAGATACCCGGAACTCTGGGGCCAACGTCCTGACTTTC. Extended through the reference TRBV7-9 and TRBJ2-6 proteins, this CDR3 yields the full variable domain: DTGVSQNPRHKITKRGQNVTFRCDPISEHNRLYWYRQTLGQGPEFLTYFQNEAQLEKSRLLSDRFSAERPKGSFSTLEIQRTEQGDSAMYLCASSLDTRNSGANVLTFGAGSRLTVL.